These 5 T cell receptor beta chains originate from one sample sequenced in a study of identical twins. TCRdb re-derived calls from the 5' RACE reads in MiXCR, one entry per CDR3 protein. The table shows more than 650,000 distinct CDR3 sequences, with around 6% occurring only once. Sequencing was carried out using naive T cells sorted from blood. The source of these receptors is a man younger than 35 in good health.

The gene calls are TRBV20-1 and TRBJ2-1; D ambiguous. CDR1 DFQATT and CDR2 SNEGSKA come from the germline V gene (reference sequence). This CDR3 is built from 13 residues. V lost 0 bases and J lost 14, with 17 bases in between. The DNA for the CDR3 is TGCAGTGCTAGAGATCTCTCCCGGGTTAAGGAGTTCTTC. It codes for CSARDLSRVKEFF.

This clonotype was counted at least ten times. This chain uses TRBV20-1 with TRBJ2-1; D remains unclear. The CDR3 length is 15 residues. CDR1 is DFQATT, CDR2 SNEGSKA, per germline (reference sequence). V lost 0 bases and J lost 7, with 16 bases in between. The CDR3 DNA is TGCAGTGCTAGAGACAGGCTTAGCCCCAAGAATGAGCAGTTCTTC. Residues: CSARDRLSPKNEQFF.

Only a few counts were recorded for this clonotype. The chain has TRBV6-1 and TRBJ2-3, with a possible D match to TRBD2 (6 bases). The germline CDR1 and CDR2 sequences are MNHNS and SASEGT. CDR3 size: 13 residues. The V end was cut by 4 bases, the J end by 7 bases, with 12 bases between. The CDR3 nucleotides read TGTGCCAGCAGTGGGGACTTGGGGAATACGCAGTATTTT. Protein product: CASSGDLGNTQYF.

This clonotype was seen many times. The V gene is TRBV5-1, the J gene TRBJ2-1, with 7 nucleotides matching TRBD1. V lost 4 bases to trimming and J lost 5 bases; unmatched junction nucleotides: 6. In germline, CDR1 is SGHRS, CDR2 YFSETQ. The CDR3 extends over 14 amino acids. CDR3 sequence (DNA): TGCGCCAGCAGCCCCCCCACAGGGGACAATGAGCAGTTCTTC. It yields the protein CASSPPTGDNEQFF.

This clonotype occurred a few times. This chain joins TRBV7-2 and TRBJ1-4; 7 bases are shared with TRBD1. Trimming cost V 5 bases and J 0 bases; bases outside gene matches: 6. This CDR3 is built from 16 residues. CDR1 is SGHTA, CDR2 FQGNSA, per germline. CDR3 residues: CASSPGQAPTNEKLFF. For the CDR3, the DNA is TGTGCCAGCAGCCCCGGACAGGCCCCAACTAATGAAAAACTGTTTTTT.